This TCR beta chain was identified during a study of blood T cell repertoires in COVID-19 (TCRdb year 2020). Broadly, across the study: Samples covering the acute and convalescent phases of COVID-19 were provided by collaborators in the United States, Italy and Spain. The material from the prospective study consisted of cDNA or gDNA derived from T cells, B-cell-depleted T cells, or PBMCs. Deeply sampled blood TCRbeta repertoires from subjects exposed to, actively infected with, or recovered from COVID-19 were included in the dataset. The repertoires were released in a freely available public database meant as a resource for research on the immune response to SARS-CoV-2. The samples were drawn from the first 160 participants of the ongoing ImmuneRACE study and from 1,254 subjects provided by 6 global collaborators. Sample metadata almost always included a de-identified subject ID, COVID-19 status, age in years and sex. Where HLA class I and class II types were available, the types were taken from metadata supplied by the sample provider, not from assay-based typing. Broad study findings and their caveats: How much clinical and demographic metadata was included differed by source and by participant, and the metadata was provided uncurated.

The immunoSEQ Assay, a bias-controlled multiplex PCR, was used to amplify TCRbeta CDR3 regions from genomic DNA. The study's processing was this. Within the assay, amplification of reference gene primers was used to estimate how many nucleated cells each sample contained. Sequence reads were collapsed and filtered to measure the absolute abundance of every unique TCRbeta CDR3 rearrangement. Productive Simpson clonality was computed per sample as the square root of Simpson's diversity index over productive rearrangements. TCRdb re-hosts the immuneACCESS table, in-frame sequences only. Its copies lack some clones; in the studies checked, an unresolved V gene accounts for under half of them, and the cause for the rest is not known. The V and J calls and clone size are taken from that table; D and trimming were inferred from the DNA. The sample data list 200,000 to 250,000 clones, and almost 90% of these were observed just once. The ten largest clonotypes hold around 1.5% of the sample.

This clone has only one observation. This clone's antigen is unknown. Qualities for individual bases were not recorded, and no much larger clone is one base off. Trimming costs V 5 bases and J 4 bases, and their ends lie 15 bases apart. According to the germline V gene (reference sequence), CDR1 reads GTSNPN and CDR2 reads SVGIG. The CDR3 starts with the cysteine, ends with the phenylalanine, and has 14 residues. The read is trimmed to its CDR3 DNA, 42 bases read in frame from base 1. Whole blood was collected in K2EDTA tubes by collaborating institutions according to the institutions' own protocols. For TCRbeta analysis, collaborators shipped samples as frozen whole blood, isolated PBMCs, or DNA extracted from either of those sample types.

The chain is encoded by TRBV30 joined to TRBJ1-5, with TRBD1 as a weak D call on 5 bases. The specimen was peripheral blood. The TCR sequence derives from a man between 18 and 29 years old with active or convalescent COVID-19. The CDR3 reads as follows: CAWRRQGLNQPQHF. The nucleotide sequence reads TGTGCCTGGCGTCGCCAGGGACTAAATCAGCCCCAGCATTTT. Full variable domain (CDR3 extended with the reference TRBV30 and TRBJ1-5 proteins): SQTIHQWPATLVQPVGSPLSLECTVEGTSNPNLYWYRQAAGRGLQLLFYSVGIGQISSEVPQNLSASRPQDRQFILSSKKLLLSDSGFYLCAWRRQGLNQPQHFGDGTRLSIL.